One sample yielded the 19 T cell receptor beta chains listed below, sequenced in a study of cytomegalovirus exposure and HLA in healthy donors. With 60 Vbeta and 13 Jbeta primers, the PCR was carried out. Assay: immunoSEQ multiplex PCR; the TCRdb copy retains only in-frame clones and omits some. The data hold some 150,000 clones, with about 76% observed a single time. The sequenced sample was PBMCs. These receptors all come from a human donor in good health.

This clone occurred once. The J gene is TRBJ1-1, the V gene TRBV7-9, with 10 bases fitting TRBD1. In germline, CDR1 is SEHNR, CDR2 FQNEAQ (reference sequence). Trimming removed 3 bases from V and 8 bases from J; junction bases left unmatched: 9. The CDR3 extends over 15 amino acids. Here the CDR3 reads CASSFLTGGLLEAFF. The CDR3 bases are TGTGCCAGCAGCTTTTTGACAGGGGGCCTATTGGAAGCTTTCTTT.

The chain employs TRBV18 and TRBJ2-7, with no clear D. V lost 3 bases and J 3 bases, leaving 9 bases between the germline ends. This CDR3 region has 13 residues. CDR1 and CDR2 from the germline V gene are KGHSH and LQKENI. CDR3 region: CASSPPGVYEQYF. The CDR3 DNA is TGTGCCAGCTCACCCCCCGGAGTCTACGAGCAGTACTTC.

The chain has TRBV7-2 and TRBJ1-1; D is uncertain. Per germline, CDR1 SGHTA and CDR2 FQGNSA. This CDR3 spans 13 amino acids. The germline V and J ends were trimmed by 1 base and 8 bases, with 11 bases remaining between them. CDR3 sequence reads: CASSLGTEIEAFF. In DNA, the CDR3 is TGTGCCAGCAGCTTAGGAACAGAGATCGAAGCTTTCTTT.

The J gene is TRBJ1-5, the V gene TRBV6-1; D is ambiguous. Germline assignment: CDR1 MNHNS and CDR2 SASEGT. Trimming removed 3 bases from V and 0 bases from J, with 12 bases in between. This CDR3 comprises 16 residues. The CDR3 spells CASSEIEQLSNQPQHF. The CDR3 nucleotides are TGTGCCAGCAGTGAGATAGAACAGCTTAGCAATCAGCCCCAGCATTTT.

The V gene is TRBV5-1, the J gene TRBJ2-7; D might be TRBD2 (5 bases). CDR1 is SGHRS, CDR2 YFSETQ, per germline. CDR3 length: 14 amino acids. Trimming shortened V by 4 bases and J by 3 bases, and 14 bases separated the two germline ends. CDR3 sequence (DNA): TGCGCCAGCAGCGCGGGCGGGCCAAACTACGAGCAGTACTTC. Translating gives CASSAGGPNYEQYF.

J is TRBJ1-5 and V is TRBV27, with a possible D match to TRBD1 (5 bases). Germline CDR1 is MNHEY and CDR2 is SMNVEV (reference sequence). This CDR3 is 15 amino acids long. Trimming removed 0 bases from V and 4 bases from J, with 10 bases in between. CDR3 amino acids: CASSLSGGTNQPQHF. In DNA form, the CDR3 reads TGTGCCAGCAGTTTATCGGGGGGGACTAATCAGCCCCAGCATTTT.

The rearrangement uses TRBV6-1 and TRBJ2-7, with a tentative D call TRBD1 (5 bases). The CDR3 covers 12 residues. The germline gives CDR1 MNHNS, CDR2 SASEGT. V gave up 5 bases and J gave up 6 bases, with 11 bases separating them. The CDR3 DNA reads TGTGCCAGCAGTCTGGACAACACCGAGCAGTACTTC. This translates into CASSLDNTEQYF.

The chain employs TRBV10-3 and TRBJ1-5; no definite D call. V lost 0 bases to trimming and J lost 5 bases, with 8 bases between them. Germline values: CDR1 ENHRY, CDR2 SYGVKD. This CDR3 contains 14 residues. The CDR3 loop is CAISESAVDQPQHF. The DNA of the CDR3 is TGTGCCATCAGTGAGTCGGCAGTGGATCAGCCCCAGCATTTT.

The chain combines TRBV29-1 with TRBJ1-1; D not certain. V lost 2 bases, J lost 1 base, and 11 bases lay in between. This CDR3 contains 14 residues. Germline CDR1 reads SQVTM; CDR2 reads ANQGSEA. The CDR3 DNA follows: TGCAGCGTTGAAACGCGGGCGCGGAACACTGAAGCTTTCTTT. Amino acid sequence: CSVETRARNTEAFF.

CDR3: CASSLASGQGAYGYTF. The CDR3 coding sequence is TGTGCCAGCAGCTTAGCGTCAGGACAGGGGGCCTATGGCTACACCTTC. V usage is TRBV7-9 and J usage is TRBJ1-2; 11 bases agree with TRBD1. The V gene's germline CDR1 is SEHNR and CDR2 FQNEAQ (reference sequence). The CDR3 runs to 16 residues. Trimming took 0 bases from V and 4 from J; bases not matched to a gene: 4.

This chain uses TRBV7-2 with TRBJ2-7; unclear D gene. V lost 1 base and J lost 2, with 9 bases in between. The CDR3 has 14 amino acids. The germline CDR1 and CDR2 sequences are SGHTA and FQGNSA. CDR3 amino acids: CASSLVGRTYEQYF. The CDR3 DNA reads TGTGCCAGCAGCTTAGTTGGCAGGACCTACGAGCAGTACTTC.

A note on this clone: At one end, the junction sequence differs from germline, possibly due to a read error. The chain is built from TRBV30 and TRBJ1-2, with D perhaps TRBD1 (6 bases). The CDR3 loop spans 14 amino acids. The germline CDR1 and CDR2 sequences are GTSNPN and SVGIG (reference sequence). CDR3 in amino acids: CAWSKTGNYPGYPF. In DNA form, the CDR3 reads TGTGCCTGGAGTAAAACAGGGAACTATCCTGGCTACCCCTTC.

The chain recombines TRBV2 with TRBJ1-1; TRBD1 aligns across 7 bases. J gave up 1 base and V 6 bases, and 8 bases lay outside the gene matches. The CDR3 length is 15 residues. Germline assignment: CDR1 SNHLY and CDR2 FYNNEI. CDR3 loop: CASREPGGWNTEAFF. CDR3 bases: TGTGCCAGCAGGGAGCCAGGGGGTTGGAACACTGAAGCTTTCTTT.

V gene TRBV28 combines with J gene TRBJ1-2; D possibly corresponds to TRBD1 (5 bases). Germline-derived CDR1 and CDR2 are MDHEN and SYDVKM. V dropped 3 bases and J dropped 5 bases, with 13 bases sitting between them. The CDR3 extends over 14 amino acids. The CDR3 nucleotides are TGTGCCAGCAGTTTCTTAGGGGCGGCTTATGGCTACACCTTC. Its translation: CASSFLGAAYGYTF.

This clone was counted only a few times. The CDR3, as DNA: TGTGCCAGCAAAACTAATGGTCTTTACGAGCAGTACTTC. It translates to CASKTNGLYEQYF. The chain carries TRBV27 and TRBJ2-7; D is unclear. V was trimmed by 7 bases and J by 4 bases, leaving 14 bases between them. The CDR3 is 13 residues long. Germline CDR1 and CDR2: MNHEY and SMNVEV (reference sequence).

The chain joins TRBV5-4 to TRBJ1-1; 10 bases fit TRBD1. The CDR3 extends over 17 amino acids. Germline V CDR1 and CDR2: SGHNT, YYREEE (reference sequence). The junction had 9 bases not matched to a gene; V was cut back by 4 bases and J by 0 bases. The CDR3 DNA follows: TGTGCCAGCAGCCCCAGGACAGGGGGTTATTTGAACACTGAAGCTTTCTTT. This gives the protein CASSPRTGGYLNTEAFF.

This chain connects TRBV30 to TRBJ1-6; D possibly corresponds to TRBD1 (5 bases). Trimming cost V 3 bases and J 5 bases, with 17 bases left between them. This CDR3 has 16 amino acids. Germline CDR1 and CDR2: GTSNPN and SVGIG (reference sequence). The CDR3 is CAWRGGALSDNSPLHF. DNA for the CDR3: TGTGCCTGGAGAGGAGGGGCCCTTTCCGATAATTCACCCCTCCACTTT. The full variable domain, its missing parts supplied by reference TRBV30 and TRBJ1-6, is SQTIHQWPATLVQPVGSPLSLECTVEGTSNPNLYWYRQAAGRGLQLLFYSVGIGQISSEVPQNLSASRPQDRQFILSSKKLLLSDSGFYLCAWRGGALSDNSPLHFGNGTRLTVT.

The J gene is TRBJ2-6, the V gene TRBV28; tentatively, D is TRBD2 (6 bases). The germline V and J ends were trimmed by 10 bases and 0 bases, with 10 bases remaining between them. The germline V gene encodes CDR1 MDHEN and CDR2 SYDVKM. CDR3 length equals 14 residues. The CDR3 nucleotides are TGTGCCACCGGGAGAAGCTCTGGGGCCAACGTCCTGACTTTC. Residues: CATGRSSGANVLTF.

V gene TRBV28 combines with J gene TRBJ2-2, with D maybe TRBD1 (6 bases). The CDR3 has 16 residues. Germline lookup yields CDR1 MDHEN and CDR2 SYDVKM. Trimming shortened V by 8 bases and J by 4 bases, and 20 bases separated the two germline ends. For the CDR3, the DNA is TGTGCCAGCTCCGACAGGAACCCTTGGGTCACCGGGGAGCTGTTTTTT. Amino acids: CASSDRNPWVTGELFF.